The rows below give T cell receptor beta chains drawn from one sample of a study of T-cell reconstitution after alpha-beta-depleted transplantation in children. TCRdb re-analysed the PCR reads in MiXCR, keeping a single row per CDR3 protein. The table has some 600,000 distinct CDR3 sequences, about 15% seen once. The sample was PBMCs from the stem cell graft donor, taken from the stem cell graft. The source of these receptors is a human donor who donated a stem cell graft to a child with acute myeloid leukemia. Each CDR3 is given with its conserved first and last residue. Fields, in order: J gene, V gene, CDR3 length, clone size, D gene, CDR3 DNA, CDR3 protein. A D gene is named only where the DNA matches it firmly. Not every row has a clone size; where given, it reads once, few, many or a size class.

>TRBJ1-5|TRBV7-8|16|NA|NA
TGTGCCAGCAGCTTAGGCGAGTTAAATAGCAATCAGCCCCAGCATTTT
CASSLGELNSNQPQHF
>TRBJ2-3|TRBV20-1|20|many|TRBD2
TGCAGTGCTAGAGATCACCGAATAGCGGGGGGCTCCAGTCGCACAGATACGCAGTATTTT
CSARDHRIAGGSSRTDTQYF
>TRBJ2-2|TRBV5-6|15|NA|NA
TGTGCCAGCAGCTTGGGACACACCGGCACCGGGGAGCTGTTTTTT
CASSLGHTGTGELFF
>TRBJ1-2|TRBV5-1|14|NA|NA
TGCGCCAGCCCCAACGGACAGCTTAACTATGGCTACACCTTC
CASPNGQLNYGYTF
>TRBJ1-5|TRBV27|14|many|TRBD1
TGTGCCAGCAGTTTAGACAGGGGGGTTCAGCCCCAGCATTTT
CASSLDRGVQPQHF
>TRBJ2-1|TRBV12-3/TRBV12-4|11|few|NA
TGTGCCAGCAGTCCGATGTCTGAGCAGTTCTTC
CASSPMSEQFF
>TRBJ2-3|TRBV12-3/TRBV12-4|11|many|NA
TGTGCCAGCAGTTGGACAGATACGCAGTATTTT
CASSWTDTQYF
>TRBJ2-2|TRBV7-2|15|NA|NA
TGTGCCAGCAGCTTCCGGCCACCTAACACCGGGGAGCTGTTTTTT
CASSFRPPNTGELFF
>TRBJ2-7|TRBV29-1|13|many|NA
TGCAGCGTTGAATCACCCAGGACGGGCGAGCAGTACTTC
CSVESPRTGEQYF
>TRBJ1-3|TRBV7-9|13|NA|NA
TGTGCCAGCAGCTGGACAGCTGGAAACACCATATATTTT
CASSWTAGNTIYF
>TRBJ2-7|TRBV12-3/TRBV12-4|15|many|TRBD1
TGTGCCAGCAGTTATCCGGGACAGAGCTCCTACGAGCAGTACTTC
CASSYPGQSSYEQYF
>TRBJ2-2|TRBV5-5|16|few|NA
TGTGCCAGCAGCTTAACCGTGCGGGCGAACACCGGGGAGCTGTTTTTT
CASSLTVRANTGELFF
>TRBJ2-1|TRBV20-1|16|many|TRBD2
TGCAGTGCTAGAGCCCGACTAGCGGGGGGGGTGAATGAGCAGTTCTTC
CSARARLAGGVNEQFF
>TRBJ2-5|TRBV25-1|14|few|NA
TGTGCCAGCAGTGAATCAAGGAGAGGGGAGACCCAGTACTTC
CASSESRRGETQYF
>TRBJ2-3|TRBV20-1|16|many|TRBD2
TGCAGTGCTAGAGGACTAGCGGGGGGTAGGGCAGATACGCAGTATTTT
CSARGLAGGRADTQYF
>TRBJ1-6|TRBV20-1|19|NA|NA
TGCAGTGCCGCCCCCCCCTCTCTTAGCCCCAGCTCCTATAATTCACCCCTCCACTTT
CSAAPPSLSPSSYNSPLHF